A selection of T cell receptor beta chains follows, all from one sample in a study of PD-L1 blockade in urothelial cancer. Libraries were prepared by immunoSEQ multiplex PCR; TCRdb keeps only in-frame clonotypes and omits some of them. The data hold under 95,000 clones, with about 83% observed a single time. The sequenced sample was PBMCs, obtained around atezolizumab (anti-PD-L1) treatment. Every receptor here comes from a man aged 60 to 69 with urothelial cancer. Both conserved end residues are part of each CDR3. A D gene is named only where the DNA matches it firmly. Expanded clones are given a class, and other clones once, few, many or no size at all.

- TRBJ2-1 TRBD2 TRBV19 CASSSSAGLAQYNEQFF TGTGCCAGTAGTAGTTCCGCAGGACTAGCGCAATACAATGAGCAGTTCTTC
- TRBJ2-2 TRBD1 TRBV25-1 CASSDDRGPTGELFF TGTGCCAGCAGTGACGACAGGGGGCCCACCGGGGAGCTGTTTTTT
- TRBJ2-7 TRBD1 TRBV5-6 CASRWTGGYEQYF TGTGCCAGCAGATGGACAGGGGGCTACGAGCAGTACTTC
- TRBJ1-2 TRBD1 TRBV9 CASSVEPGGDYGYTF TGTGCCAGCAGCGTAGAACCAGGGGGCGACTATGGCTACACCTTC
- TRBJ1-2 TRBD1 TRBV27 CASSALGTGGNGYTF TGTGCCAGCAGTGCCCTAGGGACAGGGGGAAATGGCTACACCTTC
- TRBJ2-3 - TRBV19 CASMEMWRAIGTDTQYF TGTGCCAGTATGGAAATGTGGAGGGCTATAGGCACAGATACGCAGTATTTT
- TRBJ2-7 - TRBV9 CASSGSTHEQYF TGTGCCAGCTCTGGTAGCACTCACGAGCAGTACTTC
- TRBJ1-5 - TRBV28 CASSLDYSNQPQHF TGTGCCAGCAGTTTAGACTATAGCAATCAGCCCCAGCATTTT
- TRBJ1-6 - TRBV15 CATSRGRGSPLHF TGTGCCACCAGCAGAGGAAGAGGTTCACCCCTCCACTTT
- TRBJ2-7 TRBD2 TRBV5-1 CASSARAGDGEQYF TGCGCCAGCAGCGCAAGAGCGGGAGACGGCGAGCAGTACTTC
- TRBJ1-2 - TRBV5-6 CASSLAIRDGYTF TGTGCCAGCAGCTTGGCTATCAGGGATGGCTACACCTTC
- TRBJ2-4 TRBD2 TRBV23-1 CASSQYKPGKGGRGRQNIQYF TGCGCCAGCAGTCAATACAAACCGGGAAAAGGTGGGAGGGGACGCCAAAACATTCAGTACTTC
- TRBJ2-1 TRBD2 TRBV11-1 CASSLAGLAGPGGEQFF TGTGCCAGCAGCTTAGCGGGACTAGCGGGTCCGGGGGGTGAGCAGTTCTTC
- TRBJ2-2 - TRBV6-5 CASRQQGNTGELFF TGTGCCAGCAGGCAACAGGGGAACACCGGGGAGCTGTTTTTT
- TRBJ2-2 TRBD2 TRBV9 CASSSPPPSGSTGELFF TGTGCCAGCAGCTCCCCACCCCCTAGCGGGAGCACCGGGGAGCTGTTTTTT
- TRBJ2-7 - TRBV28 CASSFRVEQYF TGTGCCAGCAGTTTTCGAGTGGAGCAGTACTTC
- TRBJ2-1 - TRBV9 CASSVEGKINEQFF TGTGCCAGCAGCGTAGAGGGGAAGATCAATGAGCAGTTCTTC
once TRBJ1-2 TRBD1 TRBV6-5 CASSYSTGGDYGYTF TGTGCCAGCAGTTACTCGACAGGGGGGGACTATGGCTACACCTTC
few TRBJ1-6 - TRBV7-9 CASSLVRENSPLHF TGTGCCAGCAGCTTAGTACGGGAGAATTCACCCCTCCACTTT
- TRBJ2-3 TRBD2 TRBV5-1 CASSTGLAGGLVSF TGCGCCAGCAGCACGGGACTAGCGGGGGGGCTGGTCAGTTTT
- TRBJ1-1 - TRBV30 CAWSQFTTSFAFF TGTGCCTGGAGTCAATTCACGACATCTTTTGCTTTCTTT
- TRBJ2-7 TRBD2 TRBV9 CASSVEPFERGEQYF TGTGCCAGCAGCGTAGAACCCTTCGAGCGGGGGGAGCAGTACTTC